The 9 T cell receptor beta chains presented below share a single source sample, sequenced in a study of glioma-infiltrating T cells. Using RNA template, CDR3s of TCR alpha and beta were amplified with iRepertoire arm-PCR. TCRdb re-called the multiplex PCR reads through MiXCR, storing one row per CDR3 protein. This sample yields 100,000 to 150,000 distinct CDR3 sequences, of which about 23% are seen a single time; around 15% belongs to the top ten. The sample comprised glioma tissue, nonneoplastic brain tissue, or PBMCs (not recorded which). Receptor source: a human donor with low-grade glioma or glioblastoma, undergoing nonglioma brain surgery, or in good health (not recorded which).

A remark on this clonotype: This sequence may be a read error, since a much larger clone differs from it by one base. The chain couples TRBV19 to TRBJ1-2; D unclear. Trimming took off 7 bases at V and 1 base at J, with 16 bases between the two ends. The CDR3 length is 15 residues. Germline V CDR1 and CDR2: LNHDA, SQIVND (reference sequence). The CDR3 spells CASMAPATSNYGYTF. The CDR3 DNA reads TGTGCCAGTATGGCCCCAGCGACGAGTAACTATGGCTACACCTTC.

Many counts were recorded for this clonotype. The chain recombines TRBV28 with TRBJ1-2; D not resolved. The CDR3 sequence is 14 residues long. V shed 5 bases and J shed 3 bases, with 13 bases lying between them. Germline values: CDR1 MDHEN, CDR2 SYDVKM. In nucleotides, the CDR3 is TGTGCCAGCAGTACATTCACAGTGGACTATGGCTACACCTTC. Translated, it gives CASSTFTVDYGYTF.

This clonotype has at least ten counts. The chain couples TRBV27 to TRBJ1-5; possibly TRBD1 for D (6 bases). V lost 3 bases, J lost 9 bases, and 15 bases lay in between. The germline gives CDR1 MNHEY, CDR2 SMNVEV (reference sequence). There are 14 residues in the CDR3. This chain's CDR3 is CASSFSLTGTPQHF. In DNA, the CDR3 is TGTGCCAGCAGTTTCTCCTTGACAGGCACGCCCCAGCATTTT.

This clonotype was detected many times. The rearrangement links TRBV7-2 to TRBJ2-2; D is unclear. V lost 7 bases, J lost 7 bases, and 10 bases lay in between. The CDR3 has 12 residues. Germline assignment: CDR1 SGHTA and CDR2 FQGNSA. The CDR3 sequence is CASTTTGGELFF. CDR3 coding DNA: TGTGCCAGCACCACGACGGGCGGGGAGCTGTTTTTT.

About this clonotype itself: Since a much larger clone is just one base distant, this may be a read error. This rearrangement joins TRBV7-9 to TRBJ2-7, with 11 bases that match TRBD1. V shed 4 bases and J 0 bases; nucleotides not matched to a gene: 14. The germline gives CDR1 SEHNR, CDR2 FQNEAQ (reference sequence). This CDR3 is 19 amino acids long. DNA for the CDR3: TGTGCCAGCAGCTGGACAGGGGGCTTTCTAGCGGGCTCCTCCTACGAGCAGTACTTC. Translated, it gives CASSWTGGFLAGSSYEQYF. The full variable domain, with the rest looked up from reference TRBV7-9 and TRBJ2-7, is DTGVSQNPRHKITKRGQNVTFRCDPISEHNRLYWYRQTLGQGPEFLTYFQNEAQLEKSRLLSDRFSAERPKGSFSTLEIQRTEQGDSAMYLCASSWTGGFLAGSSYEQYFGPGTRLTVT.

This clonotype was observed a few times. J is TRBJ2-5 and V is TRBV19; D might be TRBD1 (6 bases). The CDR3 spans 13 residues. V was clipped by 6 bases and J by 5 bases, with 13 bases between them. The germline V gene encodes CDR1 LNHDA and CDR2 SQIVND (reference sequence). CDR3 nucleotides: TGTGCCAGTAGCCCGGACAGCGTCGAGACCCAGTACTTC. This gives the protein CASSPDSVETQYF.

The sample holds many counts of this clonotype. J is TRBJ1-6 and V is TRBV7-2; tentative D call: TRBD1 (5 bases). CDR3 length: 14 amino acids. Looked up from germline, CDR1 is SGHTA and CDR2 is FQGNSA. V was shortened by 3 bases and J by 4 bases, with 7 bases between the two germline ends. The CDR3 sequence: CASSFTGYNSPLHF. In DNA, the CDR3 is TGTGCCAGCAGCTTTACAGGATATAATTCACCCCTCCACTTT.

This clonotype was seen many times. This CDR3 reads CASRTGTNSPLHF. CDR3 nucleotide sequence: TGTGCCAGCAGGACAGGGACTAATTCACCCCTCCACTTT. The J gene is TRBJ1-6, the V gene TRBV2; 7 bases are a match to TRBD1. V lost 6 bases, J lost 6 bases, and 2 bases stayed unmatched. The CDR3 sequence is 13 residues long. The V gene's germline CDR1 is SNHLY and CDR2 FYNNEI.

In this sample, this clonotype turned up once. This may come from a read error, since a much larger clone is one base off. The V call is TRBV7-9, the J call TRBJ1-6; the D is unclear. Germline values: CDR1 SEHNR, CDR2 FQNEAQ (reference sequence). This CDR3 has 13 residues. As DNA, the CDR3 is TGTGCCAGCAGATTAGCGGATGGGGCACCCCTCCACTTT. This encodes CASRLADGAPLHF.